These 11 T cell receptor beta chains originate from one sample sequenced in a study of regulatory T cells in long-lasting Graves disease. To make TCR beta libraries, researchers used iRepertoire HTBI primers and Arm-PCR of CDR3 regions. Each CDR3 protein gets one entry after TCRdb re-called the multiplex PCR reads with MiXCR. The sample holds about 290,000 distinct CDR3 sequences, 22% seen once. Noted time point: persistent/refractory GD, antithyroid drugs over 5 years with positive TRAb. The authors made the TCR library using RNA they extracted from PBMCs. The input for sequencing was peripheral blood mononuclear cells (PBMCs), taken when the disease was refractory, from a patient treated with antithyroid drugs. Every receptor here comes from a female donor with Graves disease.

V is TRBV5-6 and J is TRBJ2-2; D might be TRBD2 (5 bases). V was pared by 1 base and J by 4 bases, with 14 bases between. Germline V gene lookup returns CDR1 SGHDT and CDR2 YYEEEE. This CDR3 spans 16 amino acids. Here the CDR3 reads CASSLRGLGITGELFF. The CDR3 DNA is TGTGCCAGCAGCTTGCGGGGTCTAGGTATCACCGGGGAGCTGTTTTTT.

For the CDR3, the DNA is TGCGCCAGCAGCCAGAGACTAGCGGGAGCGGGATCTGGGGCCAACGTCCTGACTTTC. It encodes CASSQRLAGAGSGANVLTF. The chain is built from TRBV4-3 and TRBJ2-6; the match to TRBD2 covers 12 bases. The CDR3 contains 19 residues. V shed 3 bases and J 1 base; nucleotides not matched to a gene: 7. Germline V CDR1 and CDR2: LGHNA, YSLEER.

This clonotype was detected a few times. The chain carries TRBV27 and TRBJ2-5; a possible D gene is TRBD1 (5 bases). Trimming shortened V by 3 bases and J by 2 bases, and 10 bases separated the two germline ends. Germline loops: CDR1 MNHEY, CDR2 SMNVEV (reference sequence). This CDR3 spans 14 amino acids. The CDR3 spells CASSFVRDQETQYF. The CDR3 region has the DNA TGTGCCAGCAGTTTCGTCAGGGATCAAGAGACCCAGTACTTC.

The chain joins TRBV7-2 to TRBJ1-5, with D hard to call. The CDR3 consists of 15 residues. Germline-derived CDR1 and CDR2 are SGHTA and FQGNSA. Trimming shortened V by 1 base and J by 6 bases, and 13 bases separated the two germline ends. CDR3 coding DNA: TGTGCCAGCAGCTTAGATCCAAGGGTCGGTCAGCCCCAGCATTTT. Protein sequence: CASSLDPRVGQPQHF.

At least ten counts were recorded for this clonotype. The chain recombines TRBV6-5 with TRBJ2-2; 7 nucleotides match TRBD1. Germline lookup yields CDR1 MNHEY and CDR2 SVGAGI. This CDR3 region has 14 residues. J was trimmed by 5 bases and V by 4 bases; bases with no gene match: 4. The CDR3 coding sequence is TGTGCCAGCAGTTCGGGACAGAGGACCGGGGAGCTGTTTTTT. Translated, it gives CASSSGQRTGELFF.

This clonotype was observed a few times. The rearrangement links TRBV20-1 to TRBJ2-7; 10 nucleotides match TRBD1. CDR1 and CDR2 (germline): DFQATT, SNEGSKA (reference sequence). V was pared by 6 bases and J by 4 bases, with 6 bases of the junction left unmatched. This CDR3 contains 13 residues. The CDR3 sequence: CSAERTGGYEQYF. Here the CDR3 DNA reads TGCAGTGCCGAAAGGACAGGGGGTTACGAGCAGTACTTC.

The V gene is TRBV18, the J gene TRBJ2-7; possibly TRBD2 for D (6 bases). Germline-derived CDR1 and CDR2 are KGHSH and LQKENI. The CDR3 sequence is 20 residues long. V gave up 3 bases and J gave up 3 bases, with 30 bases separating them. CDR3 loop: CASSPAPEEAGSSPLYEQYF. In DNA, the CDR3 is TGTGCCAGCTCACCTGCCCCCGAAGAGGCGGGGTCGTCTCCCCTCTACGAGCAGTACTTC. Together with reference TRBV18 and TRBJ2-7, the CDR3 gives the full variable domain: NAGVMQNPRHLVRRRGQEARLRCSPMKGHSHVYWYRQLPEEGLKFMVYLQKENIIDESGMPKERFSAEFPKEGPSILRIQQVVRGDSAAYFCASSPAPEEAGSSPLYEQYFGPGTRLTVT.

The V and J genes are TRBV6-5 and TRBJ1-1; no clear D. Germline V CDR1 and CDR2: MNHEY, SVGAGI. Trimming pared 0 bases from V and 0 bases from J, leaving 17 bases between. This CDR3 is 18 amino acids long. CDR3 protein: CASSYSREDSTMNTEAFF. In nucleotides, the CDR3 is TGTGCCAGCAGTTACTCGAGGGAGGATTCGACTATGAACACTGAAGCTTTCTTT.

The CDR3 sequence: CANSRQYGYTF. As DNA, the CDR3 is TGTGCCAACAGCAGGCAGTATGGCTACACCTTC. The J gene is TRBJ1-2, the V gene TRBV6-9; D unclear. This CDR3 region has 11 residues. Per germline, CDR1 MNHGY and CDR2 SVAAGI. V was shortened by 10 bases and J by 5 bases, with 11 bases between the two germline ends.

The rearrangement links TRBV19 to TRBJ2-7; D uncertain. The CDR3 extends over 13 amino acids. Germline V gene sequence: CDR1 LNHDA, CDR2 SQIVND (reference sequence). Trimming removed 1 base at V and 6 bases at J, with 10 bases between. This CDR3 is CASSIALAVEQYF. CDR3 in DNA: TGTGCCAGTAGTATAGCCCTTGCGGTCGAGCAGTACTTC.

The chain combines TRBV20-1 with TRBJ2-2; TRBD2 matches 11 bases. CDR3 length: 17 amino acids. V lost 0 bases and J lost 7; bases outside the gene matches: 10. CDR1 DFQATT and CDR2 SNEGSKA come from the germline V gene (reference sequence). This CDR3 is CSARDLSGRALDGELFF. The CDR3 DNA follows: TGCAGTGCTAGAGATCTTAGCGGGAGGGCCTTGGACGGGGAGCTGTTTTTT.